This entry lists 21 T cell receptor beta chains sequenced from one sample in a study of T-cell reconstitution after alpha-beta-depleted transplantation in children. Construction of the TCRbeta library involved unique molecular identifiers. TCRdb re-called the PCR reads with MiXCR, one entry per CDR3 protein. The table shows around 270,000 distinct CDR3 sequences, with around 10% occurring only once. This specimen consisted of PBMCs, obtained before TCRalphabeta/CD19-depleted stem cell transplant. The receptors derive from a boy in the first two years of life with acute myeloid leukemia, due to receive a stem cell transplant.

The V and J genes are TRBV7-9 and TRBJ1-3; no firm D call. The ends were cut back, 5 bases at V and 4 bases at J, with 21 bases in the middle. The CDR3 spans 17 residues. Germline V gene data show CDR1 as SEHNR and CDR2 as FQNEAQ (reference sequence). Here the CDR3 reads CASSVREPGSRGNTIYF. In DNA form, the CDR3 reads TGTGCCAGCAGCGTAAGAGAACCGGGCAGTAGGGGAAACACCATATATTTT.

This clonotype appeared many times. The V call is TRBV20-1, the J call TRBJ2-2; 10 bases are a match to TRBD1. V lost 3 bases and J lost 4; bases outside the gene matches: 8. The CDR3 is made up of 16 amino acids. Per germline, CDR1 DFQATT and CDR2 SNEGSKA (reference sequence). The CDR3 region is CSASNPRDRGTGELFF. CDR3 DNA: TGCAGTGCTAGTAATCCCCGGGACAGGGGCACCGGGGAGCTGTTTTTT.

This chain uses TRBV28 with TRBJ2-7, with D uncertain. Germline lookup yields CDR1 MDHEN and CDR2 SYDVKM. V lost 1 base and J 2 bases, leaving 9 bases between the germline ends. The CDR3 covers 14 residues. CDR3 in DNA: TGTGCCAGCAGTTTATCTGTGGGTCCCTACGAGCAGTACTTC. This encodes CASSLSVGPYEQYF.

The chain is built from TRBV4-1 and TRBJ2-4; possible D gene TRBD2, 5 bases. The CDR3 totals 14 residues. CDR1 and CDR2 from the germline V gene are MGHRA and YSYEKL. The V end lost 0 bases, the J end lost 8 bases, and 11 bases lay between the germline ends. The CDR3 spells CASSQEEGSDIQYF. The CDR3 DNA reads TGCGCCAGCAGCCAAGAAGAGGGTTCGGACATTCAGTACTTC.

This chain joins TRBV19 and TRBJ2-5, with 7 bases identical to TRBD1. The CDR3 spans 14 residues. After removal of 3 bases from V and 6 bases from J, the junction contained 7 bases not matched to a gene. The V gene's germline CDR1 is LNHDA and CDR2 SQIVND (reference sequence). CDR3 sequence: CASSIQTGMQTQYF. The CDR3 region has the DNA TGTGCCAGTAGTATCCAGACAGGGATGCAGACCCAGTACTTC.

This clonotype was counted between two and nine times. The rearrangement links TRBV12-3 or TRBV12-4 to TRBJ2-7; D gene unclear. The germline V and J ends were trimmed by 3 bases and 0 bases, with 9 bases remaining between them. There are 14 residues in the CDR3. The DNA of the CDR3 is TGTGCCAGCAGTTTGGACCAGAGCTCCTACGAGCAGTACTTC. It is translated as CASSLDQSSYEQYF.

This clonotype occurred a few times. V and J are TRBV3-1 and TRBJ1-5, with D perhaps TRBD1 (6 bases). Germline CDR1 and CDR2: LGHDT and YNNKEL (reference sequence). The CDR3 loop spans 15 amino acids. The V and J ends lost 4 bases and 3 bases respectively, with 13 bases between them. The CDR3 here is CASSPQTGFNQPQHF. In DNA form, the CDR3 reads TGTGCCAGCAGCCCCCAAACAGGGTTCAATCAGCCCCAGCATTTT. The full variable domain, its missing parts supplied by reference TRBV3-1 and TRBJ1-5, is DTAVSQTPKYLVTQMGNDKSIKCEQNLGHDTMYWYKQDSKKFLKIMFSYNNKELIINETVPNRFSPKSPDKAHLNLHINSLELGDSAVYFCASSPQTGFNQPQHFGDGTRLSIL.

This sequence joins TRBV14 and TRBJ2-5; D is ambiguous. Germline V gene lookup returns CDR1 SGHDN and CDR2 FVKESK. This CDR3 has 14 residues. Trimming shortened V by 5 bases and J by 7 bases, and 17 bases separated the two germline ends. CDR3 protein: CASSTRALSGTQYF. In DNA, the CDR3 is TGTGCCAGCAGCACCCGGGCTTTATCGGGGACCCAGTACTTC.

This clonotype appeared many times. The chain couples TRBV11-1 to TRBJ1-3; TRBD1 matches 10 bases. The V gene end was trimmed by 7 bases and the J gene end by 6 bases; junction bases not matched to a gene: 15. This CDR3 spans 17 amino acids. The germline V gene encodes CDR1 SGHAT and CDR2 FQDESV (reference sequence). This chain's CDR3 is CASTRRGQGKPVNTIYF. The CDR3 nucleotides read TGTGCCAGCACCCGTCGGGGACAGGGGAAACCTGTAAACACCATATATTTT.

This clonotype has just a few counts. The CDR3, as DNA: TGTGCCAGCAGCCAAGTTAAGGAAAAACTGTTTTTT. Translating gives CASSQVKEKLFF. This chain uses TRBV3-1 with TRBJ1-4, with no clear D. The CDR3 contains 12 residues. The V gene's germline CDR1 is LGHDT and CDR2 YNNKEL (reference sequence). Trimming took off 1 base at V and 8 bases at J, with 5 bases between the two ends. Using reference TRBV3-1 and TRBJ1-4 for the parts outside the CDR3, the full variable domain is DTAVSQTPKYLVTQMGNDKSIKCEQNLGHDTMYWYKQDSKKFLKIMFSYNNKELIINETVPNRFSPKSPDKAHLNLHINSLELGDSAVYFCASSQVKEKLFFGSGTQLSVL.

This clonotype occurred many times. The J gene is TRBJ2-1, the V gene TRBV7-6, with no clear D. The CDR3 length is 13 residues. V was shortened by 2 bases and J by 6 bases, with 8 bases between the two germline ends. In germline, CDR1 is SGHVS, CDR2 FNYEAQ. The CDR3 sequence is CASSLKSSNEQFF. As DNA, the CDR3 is TGTGCCAGCAGCTTAAAAAGTAGCAATGAGCAGTTCTTC. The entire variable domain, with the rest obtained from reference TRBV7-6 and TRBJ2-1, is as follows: GAGVSQSPRYKVTKRGQDVALRCDPISGHVSLYWYRQALGQGPEFLTYFNYEAQQDKSGLPNDRFSAERPEGSISTLTIQRTEQRDSAMYRCASSLKSSNEQFFGPGTRLTVL.

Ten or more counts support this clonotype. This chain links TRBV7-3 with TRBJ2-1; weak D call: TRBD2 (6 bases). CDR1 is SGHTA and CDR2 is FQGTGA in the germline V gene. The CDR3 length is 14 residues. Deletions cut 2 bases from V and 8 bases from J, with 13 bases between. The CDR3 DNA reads TGTGCCAGCAGCTTAGAAGGAGGGTTCCATGAGCAGTTCTTC. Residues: CASSLEGGFHEQFF.

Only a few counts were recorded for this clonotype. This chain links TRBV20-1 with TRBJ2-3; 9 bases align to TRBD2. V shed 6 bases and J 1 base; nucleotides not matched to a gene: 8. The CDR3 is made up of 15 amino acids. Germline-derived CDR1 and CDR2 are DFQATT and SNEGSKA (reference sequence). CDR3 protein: CSAERRGGGTDTQYF. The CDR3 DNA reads TGCAGTGCCGAGAGGCGGGGGGGGGGCACAGATACGCAGTATTTT.

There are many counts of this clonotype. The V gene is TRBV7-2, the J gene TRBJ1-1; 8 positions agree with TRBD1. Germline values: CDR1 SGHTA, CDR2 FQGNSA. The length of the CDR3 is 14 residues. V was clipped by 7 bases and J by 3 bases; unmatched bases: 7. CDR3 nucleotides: TGTGCCAGCACCCTGACAGGGGACCACACTGAAGCTTTCTTT. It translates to CASTLTGDHTEAFF.

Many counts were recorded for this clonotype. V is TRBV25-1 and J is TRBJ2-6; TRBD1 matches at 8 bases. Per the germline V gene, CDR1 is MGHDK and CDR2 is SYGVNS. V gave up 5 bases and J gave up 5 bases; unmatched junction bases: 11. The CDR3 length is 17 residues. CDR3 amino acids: CASSPMRQGNWANVLTF. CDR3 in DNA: TGTGCCAGCAGTCCCATGAGACAGGGGAACTGGGCCAACGTCCTGACTTTC. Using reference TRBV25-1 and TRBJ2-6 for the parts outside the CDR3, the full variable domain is EADIYQTPRYLVIGTGKKITLECSQTMGHDKMYWYQQDPGMELHLIHYSYGVNSTEKGDLSSESTVSRIRTEHFPLTLESARPSHTSQYLCASSPMRQGNWANVLTFGAGSRLTVL.

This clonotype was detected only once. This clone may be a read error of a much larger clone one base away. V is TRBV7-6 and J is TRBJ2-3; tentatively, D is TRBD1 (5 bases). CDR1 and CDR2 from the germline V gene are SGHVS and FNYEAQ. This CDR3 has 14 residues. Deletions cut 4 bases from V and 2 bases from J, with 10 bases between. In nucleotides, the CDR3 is TGTGCCAGCAGCTACACAGGAGTCACAGATACGCAGTATTTT. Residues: CASSYTGVTDTQYF.

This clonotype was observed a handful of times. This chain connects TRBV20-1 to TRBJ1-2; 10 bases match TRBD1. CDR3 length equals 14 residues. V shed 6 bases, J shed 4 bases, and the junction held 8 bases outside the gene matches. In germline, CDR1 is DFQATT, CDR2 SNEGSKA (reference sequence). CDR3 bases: TGCAGTGCCCTCCGGGACAGGGGTCCCTATGGCTACACCTTC. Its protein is CSALRDRGPYGYTF.

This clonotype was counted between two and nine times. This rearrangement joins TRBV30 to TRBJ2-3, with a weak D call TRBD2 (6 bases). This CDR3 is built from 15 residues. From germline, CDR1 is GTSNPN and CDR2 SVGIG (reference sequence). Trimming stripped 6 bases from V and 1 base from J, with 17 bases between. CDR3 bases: TGTGCCTGCCGACTTGCCGAGCGGGGCACAGATACGCAGTATTTT. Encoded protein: CACRLAERGTDTQYF.

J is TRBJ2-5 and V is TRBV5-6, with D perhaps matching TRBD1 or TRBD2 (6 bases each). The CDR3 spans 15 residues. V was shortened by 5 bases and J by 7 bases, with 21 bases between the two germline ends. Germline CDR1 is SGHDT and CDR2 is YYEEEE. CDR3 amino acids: CASSRYRAAGGTQYF. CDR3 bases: TGTGCCAGCAGTAGATACAGGGCAGCGGGTGGGACCCAGTACTTC. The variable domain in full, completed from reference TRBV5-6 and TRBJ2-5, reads DAGVTQSPTHLIKTRGQQVTLRCSPKSGHDTVSWYQQALGQGPQFIFQYYEEEERQRGNFPDRFSGHQFPNYSSELNVNALLLGDSALYLCASSRYRAAGGTQYFGPGTRLLVL.

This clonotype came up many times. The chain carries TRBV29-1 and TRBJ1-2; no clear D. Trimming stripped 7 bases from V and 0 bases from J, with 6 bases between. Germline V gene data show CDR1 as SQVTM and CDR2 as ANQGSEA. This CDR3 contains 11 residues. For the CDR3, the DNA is TGCAGCGCGGGAGCTAACTATGGCTACACCTTC. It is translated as CSAGANYGYTF. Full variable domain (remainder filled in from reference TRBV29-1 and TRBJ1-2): SAVISQKPSRDICQRGTSLTIQCQVDSQVTMMFWYRQQPGQSLTLIATANQGSEATYESGFVIDKFPISRPNLTFSTLTVSNMSPEDSSIYLCSAGANYGYTFGSGTRLTVV.

The CDR3 here is CASSIVFERAGANVLTF. Written as DNA, the CDR3 is TGTGCCAGTAGTATAGTATTTGAGAGGGCTGGGGCCAACGTCCTGACTTTC. The chain combines TRBV19 with TRBJ2-6, with D perhaps matching TRBD2 (5 bases). In germline, CDR1 is LNHDA, CDR2 SQIVND (reference sequence). CDR3 length equals 17 residues. Trimming removed 1 base from V and 2 bases from J, with 12 bases in between.